The text below deals with one T cell receptor (beta chain). The CDR3 has 15 residues. With V trimmed by 7 bases and J by 1 base, 8 bases remained unmatched. CDR1 MNHEY and CDR2 SVGAGI come from the germline V gene. The data were taken from a study of blood T cell repertoires in COVID-19. Clones were read by immunoSEQ multiplex PCR, and TCRdb kept only the in-frame ones, dropping some. Among 150,000 to 200,000 clones listed, roughly nine tenths were seen once. Sequencing was carried out using peripheral blood. This sequence originates from an older woman with COVID-19, enrolled during active disease. The chain recombines TRBV6-5 with TRBJ1-1, with 8 bases identical to TRBD1. CDR3 amino acids: CASTLTGVANTEAFF. Here the CDR3 DNA reads TGTGCCAGCACTTTGACAGGGGTGGCGAACACTGAAGCTTTCTTT.